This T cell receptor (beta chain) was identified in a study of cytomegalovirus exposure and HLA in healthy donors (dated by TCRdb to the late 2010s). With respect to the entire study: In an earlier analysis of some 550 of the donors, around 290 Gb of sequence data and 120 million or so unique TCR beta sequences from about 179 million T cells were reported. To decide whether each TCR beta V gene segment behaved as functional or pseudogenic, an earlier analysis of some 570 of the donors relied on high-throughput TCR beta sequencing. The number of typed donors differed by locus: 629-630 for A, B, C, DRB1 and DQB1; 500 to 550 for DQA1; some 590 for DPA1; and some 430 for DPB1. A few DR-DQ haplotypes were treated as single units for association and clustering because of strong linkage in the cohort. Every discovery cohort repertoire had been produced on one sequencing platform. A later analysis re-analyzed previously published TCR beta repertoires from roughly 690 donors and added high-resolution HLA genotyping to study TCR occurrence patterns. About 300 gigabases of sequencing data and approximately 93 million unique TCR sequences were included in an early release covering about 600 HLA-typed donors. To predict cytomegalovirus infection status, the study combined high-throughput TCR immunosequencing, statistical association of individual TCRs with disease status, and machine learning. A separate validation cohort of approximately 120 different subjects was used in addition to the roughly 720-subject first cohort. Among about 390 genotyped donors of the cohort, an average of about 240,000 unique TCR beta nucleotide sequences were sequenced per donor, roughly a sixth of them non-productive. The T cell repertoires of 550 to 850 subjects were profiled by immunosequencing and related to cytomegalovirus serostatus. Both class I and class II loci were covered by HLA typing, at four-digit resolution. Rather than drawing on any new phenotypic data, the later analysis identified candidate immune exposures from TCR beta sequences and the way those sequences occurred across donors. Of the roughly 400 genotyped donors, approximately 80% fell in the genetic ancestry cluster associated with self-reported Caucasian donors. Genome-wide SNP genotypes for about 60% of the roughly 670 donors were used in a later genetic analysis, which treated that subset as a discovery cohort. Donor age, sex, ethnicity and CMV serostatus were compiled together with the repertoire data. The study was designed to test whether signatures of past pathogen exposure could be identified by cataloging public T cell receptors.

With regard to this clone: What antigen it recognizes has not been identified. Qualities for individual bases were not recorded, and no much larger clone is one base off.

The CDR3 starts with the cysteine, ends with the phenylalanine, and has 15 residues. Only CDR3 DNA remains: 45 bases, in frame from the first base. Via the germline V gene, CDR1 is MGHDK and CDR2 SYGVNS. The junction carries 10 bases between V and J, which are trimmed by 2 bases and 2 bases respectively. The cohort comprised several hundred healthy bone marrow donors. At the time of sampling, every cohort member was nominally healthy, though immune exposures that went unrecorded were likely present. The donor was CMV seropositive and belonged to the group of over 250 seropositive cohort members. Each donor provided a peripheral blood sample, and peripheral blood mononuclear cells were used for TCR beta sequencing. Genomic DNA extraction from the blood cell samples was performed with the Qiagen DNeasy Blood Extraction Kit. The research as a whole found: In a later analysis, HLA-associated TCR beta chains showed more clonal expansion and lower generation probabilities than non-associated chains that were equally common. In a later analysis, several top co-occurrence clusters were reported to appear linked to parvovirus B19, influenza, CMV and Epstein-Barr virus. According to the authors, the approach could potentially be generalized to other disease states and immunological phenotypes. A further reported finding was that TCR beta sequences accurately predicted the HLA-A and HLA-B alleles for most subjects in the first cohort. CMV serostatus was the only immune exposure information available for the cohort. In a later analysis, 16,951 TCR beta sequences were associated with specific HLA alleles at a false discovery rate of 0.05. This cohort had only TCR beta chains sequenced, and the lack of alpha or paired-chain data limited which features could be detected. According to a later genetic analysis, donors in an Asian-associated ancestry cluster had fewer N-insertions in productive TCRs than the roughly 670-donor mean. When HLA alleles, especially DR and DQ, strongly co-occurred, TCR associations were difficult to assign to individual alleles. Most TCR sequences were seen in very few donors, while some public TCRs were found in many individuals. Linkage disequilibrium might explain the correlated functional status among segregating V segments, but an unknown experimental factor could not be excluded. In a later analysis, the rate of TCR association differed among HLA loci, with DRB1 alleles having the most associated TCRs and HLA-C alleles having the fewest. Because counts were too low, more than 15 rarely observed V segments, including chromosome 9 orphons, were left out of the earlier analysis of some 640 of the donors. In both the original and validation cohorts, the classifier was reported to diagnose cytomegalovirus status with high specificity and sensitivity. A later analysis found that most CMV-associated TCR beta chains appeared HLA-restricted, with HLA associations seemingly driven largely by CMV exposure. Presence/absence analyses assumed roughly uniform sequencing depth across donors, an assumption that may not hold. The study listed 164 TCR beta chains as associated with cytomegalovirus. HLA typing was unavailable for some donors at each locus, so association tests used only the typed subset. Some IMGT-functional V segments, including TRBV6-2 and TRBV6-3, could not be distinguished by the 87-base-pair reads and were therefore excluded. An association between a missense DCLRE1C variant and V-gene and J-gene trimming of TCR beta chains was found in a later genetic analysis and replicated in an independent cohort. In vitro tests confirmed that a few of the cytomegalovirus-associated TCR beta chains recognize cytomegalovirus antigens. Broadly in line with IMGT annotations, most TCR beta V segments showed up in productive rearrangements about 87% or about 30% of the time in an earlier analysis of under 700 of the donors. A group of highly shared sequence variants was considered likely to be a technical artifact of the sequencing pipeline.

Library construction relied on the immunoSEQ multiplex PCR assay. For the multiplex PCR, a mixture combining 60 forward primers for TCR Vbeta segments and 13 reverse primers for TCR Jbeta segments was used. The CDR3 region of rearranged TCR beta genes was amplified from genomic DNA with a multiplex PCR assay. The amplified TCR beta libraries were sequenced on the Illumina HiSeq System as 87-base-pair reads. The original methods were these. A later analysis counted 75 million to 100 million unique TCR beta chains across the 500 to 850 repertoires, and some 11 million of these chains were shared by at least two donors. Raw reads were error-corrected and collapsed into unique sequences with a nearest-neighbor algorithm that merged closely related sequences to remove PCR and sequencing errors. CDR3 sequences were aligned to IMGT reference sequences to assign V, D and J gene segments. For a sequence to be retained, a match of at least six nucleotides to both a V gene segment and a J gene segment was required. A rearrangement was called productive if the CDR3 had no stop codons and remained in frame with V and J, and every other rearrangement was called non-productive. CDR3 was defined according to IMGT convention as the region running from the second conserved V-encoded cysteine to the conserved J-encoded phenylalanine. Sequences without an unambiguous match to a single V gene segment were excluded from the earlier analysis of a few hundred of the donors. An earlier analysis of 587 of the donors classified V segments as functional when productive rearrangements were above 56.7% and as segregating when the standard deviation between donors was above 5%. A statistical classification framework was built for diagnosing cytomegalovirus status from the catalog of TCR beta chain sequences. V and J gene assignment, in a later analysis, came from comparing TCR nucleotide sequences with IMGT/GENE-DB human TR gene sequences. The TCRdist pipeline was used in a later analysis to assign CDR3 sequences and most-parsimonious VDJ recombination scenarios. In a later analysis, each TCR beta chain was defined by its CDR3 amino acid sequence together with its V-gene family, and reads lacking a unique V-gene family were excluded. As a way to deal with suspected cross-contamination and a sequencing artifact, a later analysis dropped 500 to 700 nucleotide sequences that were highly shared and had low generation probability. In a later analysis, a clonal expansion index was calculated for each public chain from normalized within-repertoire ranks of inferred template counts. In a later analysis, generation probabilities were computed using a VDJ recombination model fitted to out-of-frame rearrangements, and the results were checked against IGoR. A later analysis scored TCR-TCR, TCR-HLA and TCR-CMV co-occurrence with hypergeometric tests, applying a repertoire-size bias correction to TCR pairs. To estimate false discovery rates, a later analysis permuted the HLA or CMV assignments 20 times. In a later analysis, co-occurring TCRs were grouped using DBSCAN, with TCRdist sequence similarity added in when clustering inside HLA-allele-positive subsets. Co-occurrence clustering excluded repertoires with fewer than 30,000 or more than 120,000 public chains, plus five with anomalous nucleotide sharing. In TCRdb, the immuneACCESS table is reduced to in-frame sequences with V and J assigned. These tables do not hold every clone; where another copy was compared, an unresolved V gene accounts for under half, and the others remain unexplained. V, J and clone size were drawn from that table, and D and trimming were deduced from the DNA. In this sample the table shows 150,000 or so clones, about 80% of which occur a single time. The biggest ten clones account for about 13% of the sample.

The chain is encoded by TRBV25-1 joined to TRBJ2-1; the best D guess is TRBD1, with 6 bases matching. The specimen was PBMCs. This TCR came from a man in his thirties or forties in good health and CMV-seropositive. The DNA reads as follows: TGTGCCAGCAGTGAAGGTGGGGGCACCTACAATGAGCAGTTCTTC. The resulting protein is CASSEGGGTYNEQFF.